The following is a T cell receptor (beta chain) sequence with its context. This CDR3 spans 15 amino acids. V shed 1 base, J shed 5 bases, and the junction held 7 bases outside the gene matches. Germline V gene lookup returns CDR1 SGHTA and CDR2 FQGNSA. The protocol was immunoSEQ multiplex PCR, while the TCRdb copy is restricted to in-frame clones and leaves out a portion. The sample lists 50,000 to 70,000 clones, about 92% occurring once. This entry belongs to a study of CD4 T cells in relation to SARS-CoV-2 and coronaviruses. The origin of this receptor is an adult with COVID-19. The sample was naive CD4+ T cells from PBMCs. Subset: naive CD4+ T cells isolated by negative enrichment. V and J are TRBV7-2 and TRBJ2-7; TRBD2 aligns across 8 bases. The CDR3, as DNA: TGTGCCAGCAGCTTAGGAACTAGCGGAAGAAACGAGCAGTACTTC. This translates into CASSLGTSGRNEQYF.